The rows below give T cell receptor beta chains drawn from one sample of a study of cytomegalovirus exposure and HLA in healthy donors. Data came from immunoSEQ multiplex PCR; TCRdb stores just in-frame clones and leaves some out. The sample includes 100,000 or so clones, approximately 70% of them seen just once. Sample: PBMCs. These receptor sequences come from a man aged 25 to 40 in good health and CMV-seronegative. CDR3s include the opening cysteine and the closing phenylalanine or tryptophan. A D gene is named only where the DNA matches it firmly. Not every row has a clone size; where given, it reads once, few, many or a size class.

CDR3 DNA: TGTGCCAGCAGCTTAGAAGGGACGACAGGAGCTTTCTTT; CDR3 protein: CASSLEGTTGAFF; V gene: TRBV11-3; D gene: .; clone size: few; J gene: TRBJ1-1
CDR3 DNA: TGTGCCAGCAGTCAGAGACAGCTAAGCAATCAGCCCCAGCATTTT; CDR3 protein: CASSQRQLSNQPQHF; V gene: TRBV2; D gene: .; clone size: .; J gene: TRBJ1-5
CDR3 DNA: TGTGCCAGCAGTTTTGGACAGGGGAACACCGGGGAGCTGTTTTTT; CDR3 protein: CASSFGQGNTGELFF; V gene: TRBV27; D gene: TRBD1; clone size: .; J gene: TRBJ2-2
CDR3 DNA: TGTGCCAGCAGCCAAAGGACTAGCGGGAGCAGCTTTATATTCTTC; CDR3 protein: CASSQRTSGSSFIFF; V gene: TRBV14; D gene: TRBD2; clone size: .; J gene: TRBJ2-1
CDR3 DNA: TGTGCCAGCAGTCCGAGAGGTACCCTCCCCTCCTACAATGAGCAGTTCTTC; CDR3 protein: CASSPRGTLPSYNEQFF; V gene: TRBV11-3; D gene: .; clone size: few; J gene: TRBJ2-1
CDR3 DNA: TGTGCCAGCAGTGTAACCGGGACACCCTACAATGAGCAGTTCTTC; CDR3 protein: CASSVTGTPYNEQFF; V gene: TRBV27; D gene: .; clone size: .; J gene: TRBJ2-1
CDR3 DNA: TGTGCCAGCAGCTCAATGAACACTGAAGCTTTCTTT; CDR3 protein: CASSSMNTEAFF; V gene: TRBV11-3; D gene: .; clone size: .; J gene: TRBJ1-1
CDR3 DNA: TGTGCCAGCAGCTTAGACGGAGAGTCCTACGAGCAGTACTTC; CDR3 protein: CASSLDGESYEQYF; V gene: TRBV7-8; D gene: .; clone size: .; J gene: TRBJ2-7
CDR3 DNA: TGTGCCAGCAGACTAAAGCCACTCTCTGGAAACACCATATATTTT; CDR3 protein: CASRLKPLSGNTIYF; V gene: TRBV7-2; D gene: .; clone size: .; J gene: TRBJ1-3
CDR3 DNA: TGTGCCAGCAAATTCAGGGGGACCACTGAAGCTTTCTTT; CDR3 protein: CASKFRGTTEAFF; V gene: TRBV7-2; D gene: TRBD1; clone size: .; J gene: TRBJ1-1
CDR3 DNA: TGTGCCAGCAGCTTAGGGGGGGGGCTGGGCACTGAAGCTTTCTTT; CDR3 protein: CASSLGGGLGTEAFF; V gene: TRBV7-9; D gene: .; clone size: few; J gene: TRBJ1-1
CDR3 DNA: TGTGCCAGCAGCTACCGACAGGGGGCAGGTAACATTCAGTACTTC; CDR3 protein: CASSYRQGAGNIQYF; V gene: TRBV7-3; D gene: TRBD1; clone size: .; J gene: TRBJ2-4
CDR3 DNA: TGTGCCAGCAGCCGATCAACTAGCGGCACCTACGAGCAGTACTTC; CDR3 protein: CASSRSTSGTYEQYF; V gene: TRBV7-2; D gene: TRBD2; clone size: .; J gene: TRBJ2-7
CDR3 DNA: TGTGCCAGCAGCTTAGCTGGGCCGTCTGGAAACACCATATATTTT; CDR3 protein: CASSLAGPSGNTIYF; V gene: TRBV7-2; D gene: .; clone size: .; J gene: TRBJ1-3
CDR3 DNA: TGCGCCAGCAGCCCGATGGGACAGGGGGCCACTGAAGCTTTCTTT; CDR3 protein: CASSPMGQGATEAFF; V gene: TRBV5-1; D gene: TRBD1; clone size: few; J gene: TRBJ1-1
CDR3 DNA: TGTGCCACCAGCAGTCACTCCGGGACTAGAAGTGGGGCCAACGTCCTGACTTTC; CDR3 protein: CATSSHSGTRSGANVLTF; V gene: TRBV15; D gene: TRBD2; clone size: .; J gene: TRBJ2-6
CDR3 DNA: TGCGCCAGCAGCTTGACAGGGACATCCTACGAGCAGTACTTC; CDR3 protein: CASSLTGTSYEQYF; V gene: TRBV5-1; D gene: .; clone size: .; J gene: TRBJ2-7
CDR3 DNA: TGTGCCAGTAGTACCCTCGGGACAGGGTTTGGTACCGGGGAGCTGTTTTTT; CDR3 protein: CASSTLGTGFGTGELFF; V gene: TRBV19; D gene: TRBD1; clone size: .; J gene: TRBJ2-2
CDR3 DNA: TGTGCCAGCAGCTTAAGTCGAGTCACCGGGGAGCTGTTTTTT; CDR3 protein: CASSLSRVTGELFF; V gene: TRBV11-2; D gene: .; clone size: .; J gene: TRBJ2-2
CDR3 DNA: TGTGCCAGCAGCTTGCTAGCGGGAGGCAATGAGCAGTTCTTC; CDR3 protein: CASSLLAGGNEQFF; V gene: TRBV7-8; D gene: TRBD2; clone size: .; J gene: TRBJ2-1
CDR3 DNA: TGTGCCAGCAGTGTGGGTCAGGGGTCCATAGCCAAAAACATTCAGTACTTC; CDR3 protein: CASSVGQGSIAKNIQYF; V gene: TRBV6-1; D gene: .; clone size: .; J gene: TRBJ2-4
CDR3 DNA: TGTGCCAGCAGCGTGGGTGGGAGAGTTACAGATACGCAGTATTTT; CDR3 protein: CASSVGGRVTDTQYF; V gene: TRBV9; D gene: .; clone size: .; J gene: TRBJ2-3
CDR3 DNA: TGTGCCAGTATGAGGCGACAGGTAGACATTCAGTACTTC; CDR3 protein: CASMRRQVDIQYF; V gene: TRBV7-2; D gene: .; clone size: .; J gene: TRBJ2-4
CDR3 DNA: TGTGCCAGCAGCTTAGGCGGGAGCGTGTACAATGAGCAGTTCTTC; CDR3 protein: CASSLGGSVYNEQFF; V gene: TRBV7-3; D gene: TRBD2; clone size: .; J gene: TRBJ2-1
CDR3 DNA: TGTGCCAGCAGCTTAGTTCCGGGAGGGTTTGCCGGGGAGCTGTTTTTT; CDR3 protein: CASSLVPGGFAGELFF; V gene: TRBV7-2; D gene: TRBD2; clone size: .; J gene: TRBJ2-2
CDR3 DNA: TGTGCCTGGAGTTCTAGCCTAGCGACTTTCACGGGTACGCAGTATTTT; CDR3 protein: CAWSSSLATFTGTQYF; V gene: TRBV30; D gene: .; clone size: few; J gene: TRBJ2-3
CDR3 DNA: TGTGCCAGCAGCTTCCAGGGGGCTATCTATACTTACTACGAGCAGTACTTC; CDR3 protein: CASSFQGAIYTYYEQYF; V gene: TRBV5-5; D gene: TRBD1; clone size: .; J gene: TRBJ2-7
CDR3 DNA: TGTGCCAGCAGCTCGGGACAAGGAGTTGACTTC; CDR3 protein: CASSSGQGVDF; V gene: TRBV7-2; D gene: .; clone size: .; J gene: TRBJ2-4
CDR3 DNA: TGTGCCAGCAGGGGGACTCTAAACACCGGGGAGCTGTTTTTT; CDR3 protein: CASRGTLNTGELFF; V gene: TRBV28; D gene: .; clone size: .; J gene: TRBJ2-2
CDR3 DNA: TGTGCCAGCAGCGCGGGACTAGCGGGAGATACGCAGTATTTT; CDR3 protein: CASSAGLAGDTQYF; V gene: TRBV5-4; D gene: TRBD2; clone size: once; J gene: TRBJ2-3
CDR3 DNA: TGTGCCAGTAGGGGTGGACAGGTCCCATTCTCCTACAATGAGCAGTTCTTC; CDR3 protein: CASRGGQVPFSYNEQFF; V gene: TRBV19; D gene: TRBD1; clone size: few; J gene: TRBJ2-1
CDR3 DNA: TGTGCCAGCAGTTACGAGACAGGGTCCCGGAATGAGCAGTTCTTC; CDR3 protein: CASSYETGSRNEQFF; V gene: TRBV6-5; D gene: TRBD1; clone size: few; J gene: TRBJ2-1
CDR3 DNA: TGTGCCAGCAGCTTATCAGGGCAGGTAGAGACTGAAGCTTTCTTT; CDR3 protein: CASSLSGQVETEAFF; V gene: TRBV7-3; D gene: .; clone size: .; J gene: TRBJ1-1
CDR3 DNA: TGTGCCAGCTCACCGCGAGCCCCAACTAATGAAAAACTGTTTTTT; CDR3 protein: CASSPRAPTNEKLFF; V gene: TRBV18; D gene: .; clone size: .; J gene: TRBJ1-4
CDR3 DNA: TGCAGCGTTTCTGGTCGCGACTTATATGGCTACACCTTC; CDR3 protein: CSVSGRDLYGYTF; V gene: TRBV29-1; D gene: .; clone size: .; J gene: TRBJ1-2
CDR3 DNA: TGTGCCTGGAACGGGGACTTAGTAGACCTCCACTTT; CDR3 protein: CAWNGDLVDLHF; V gene: TRBV30; D gene: .; clone size: few; J gene: TRBJ1-6
CDR3 DNA: TGTGCCAGCAGCGATTCCCCAGGGTCCCCTGGCTACACCTTC; CDR3 protein: CASSDSPGSPGYTF; V gene: TRBV7-2; D gene: .; clone size: once; J gene: TRBJ1-2
CDR3 DNA: TGTGCCTGGAGTTCCCGACTCCTACAGGGTTTAGCCAAAAACATTCAGTACTTC; CDR3 protein: CAWSSRLLQGLAKNIQYF; V gene: TRBV30; D gene: .; clone size: .; J gene: TRBJ2-4
CDR3 DNA: TGTGCCAGTAGTAGGCCTCCAAACACTGAAGCTTTCTTT; CDR3 protein: CASSRPPNTEAFF; V gene: TRBV19; D gene: .; clone size: .; J gene: TRBJ1-1
CDR3 DNA: TGTGCCAGCAGCTTATATGCGGGAGGACAAGAGACCCAGTACTTC; CDR3 protein: CASSLYAGGQETQYF; V gene: TRBV7-9; D gene: TRBD2; clone size: .; J gene: TRBJ2-5
CDR3 DNA: TGTGCCAGCAGCTTTCGGAGGACGGGCAATCAGCCCCAGCATTTT; CDR3 protein: CASSFRRTGNQPQHF; V gene: TRBV5-6; D gene: .; clone size: few; J gene: TRBJ1-5
CDR3 DNA: TGTGCCAGCAGCTTAGAAGGAGCGTTCATGGGAGGGGAGACCCAGTACTTC; CDR3 protein: CASSLEGAFMGGETQYF; V gene: TRBV7-2; D gene: TRBD2; clone size: once; J gene: TRBJ2-5
CDR3 DNA: TGTGCCAGCAGCTTAGTAGCGGGAGCCGTTAACATTCAGTACTTC; CDR3 protein: CASSLVAGAVNIQYF; V gene: TRBV7-9; D gene: TRBD2; clone size: .; J gene: TRBJ2-4
CDR3 DNA: TGTGCCATCAGTGAGACAGGGGGCTTATCCCCCTATGGCTACACCTTC; CDR3 protein: CAISETGGLSPYGYTF; V gene: TRBV10-3; D gene: TRBD1; clone size: .; J gene: TRBJ1-2
CDR3 DNA: TGTGCCAGCAGCTCGATTTCTAGCGCCCCGAACGGCAATGAGCAGTTCTTC; CDR3 protein: CASSSISSAPNGNEQFF; V gene: TRBV11-2; D gene: .; clone size: .; J gene: TRBJ2-1
CDR3 DNA: TGTGCCAGCAGTGGGACTTTTACCTACGAGCAGTACTTC; CDR3 protein: CASSGTFTYEQYF; V gene: TRBV6-1; D gene: .; clone size: .; J gene: TRBJ2-7
CDR3 DNA: TGTGCCAGCAGCCCCGGGACAGGGCTAGAGACCCAGTACTTC; CDR3 protein: CASSPGTGLETQYF; V gene: TRBV2; D gene: TRBD1; clone size: .; J gene: TRBJ2-5
CDR3 DNA: TGCGCCAGCAGCTTGGGAAAAGAGAATGAGCAGTTCTTC; CDR3 protein: CASSLGKENEQFF; V gene: TRBV5-1; D gene: .; clone size: .; J gene: TRBJ2-1
CDR3 DNA: TGTGCCAGCAGTTCGAACGGAGGGCTCTATGGCTACACCTTC; CDR3 protein: CASSSNGGLYGYTF; V gene: TRBV28; D gene: .; clone size: .; J gene: TRBJ1-2
CDR3 DNA: TGTGCCAGCAGTTTACTGGGACAGGGTTACCACGAGCAGTACTTC; CDR3 protein: CASSLLGQGYHEQYF; V gene: TRBV28; D gene: TRBD1; clone size: .; J gene: TRBJ2-7